This T cell receptor (beta chain) appears in the sequencing data of a study of CXCR3-negative and CXCR3-positive naive CD8 T cells. Points from the study as a whole: Naive subsets were similarly diverse, while memory CD8+ repertoires were much less diverse. Comparison of naive cells showed more hydrophobic TRB CDR3s in CXCR3-positive than in CXCR3-negative naive cells.

Naivety in CD8+ T cells corresponded to a CD45RO-CCR7+CD27+CD95- phenotype. A word on this clonotype: Its antigen is as yet unknown.

5' RACE with UMI labels generated the TRB cDNA libraries. From its re-call of the 5' RACE reads, TCRdb lists each CDR3 protein once, without DNA. The table lists fewer than 90,000 distinct CDR3 sequences, with roughly 0.48% in the top ten. CDR1 MNHEY and CDR2 SMNVEV come from the germline V gene (reference sequence). There are 14 residues in the CDR3. The sample taken for sequencing was naive CXCR3+ CD8+ T cells from blood. Subset in this sample: CD45RO-CCR7+CD27+CD95- naive CD8+ T cells expressing CXCR3 (TNR3+). The gene calls are TRBV27 and TRBJ2-1; TCRdb designates TRBD1, a call that cannot be tested without DNA. This clonotype originated in a human donor in good health. Some clones in this sample may be carry-over from other donors' samples. The CDR3 here is CASHDQGGFNEQFF.